The 25 T cell receptor beta chains in this list originate from one sample, sequenced in a study of T cells in Graves' hyperthyroidism and ophthalmopathy. TCR beta CDR3 sequences were amplified from RNA transcripts. The TCR CDR3 was amplified in a first-round RT-PCR using the HTBI primer set. TCRdb re-called the multiplex PCR reads with MiXCR, one entry per CDR3 protein. The repertoire holds more than 500,000 distinct CDR3 sequences, with roughly 17% as singletons. The material sequenced was blood. These receptors were obtained from a woman aged 30 to 39 with Graves' hyperthyroidism.

This clonotype was found a few times. V is TRBV7-4 and J is TRBJ2-1; 10 positions match TRBD2. The CDR3 covers 15 residues. Germline V gives CDR1 SGHVT, CDR2 SQSDAQ. With 8 bases clipped from V and 0 bases from J, the junction kept 4 bases outside the gene matches. This chain's CDR3 is CASRSSGGSYNEQFF. The DNA for the CDR3 is TGTGCCAGCCGCTCTAGCGGGGGCTCCTACAATGAGCAGTTCTTC.

This clonotype was seen at least ten times. The chain uses TRBV28 and TRBJ1-5; a weak D match, TRBD1 (5 bases). The CDR3 covers 12 residues. Trimming took off 7 bases at V and 9 bases at J, with 13 bases between the two ends. CDR1 and CDR2 (germline): MDHEN, SYDVKM. The CDR3 bases are TGTGCCAGCAATAGAGGGGATCGGCCCCAGCATTTT. Translation gives CASNRGDRPQHF.

The chain couples TRBV19 to TRBJ1-2, with 7 bases lining up with TRBD1. The CDR3 contains 15 residues. The V gene's germline CDR1 is LNHDA and CDR2 SQIVND (reference sequence). After removal of 5 bases from V and 0 bases from J, the junction contained 6 bases not matched to a gene. Here the CDR3 reads CASSPGTEPNYGYTF. CDR3 DNA: TGTGCCAGTAGTCCCGGGACAGAACCTAACTATGGCTACACCTTC.

This clonotype was counted at least ten times. V is TRBV6-1 and J is TRBJ2-3, with TRBD2 identical over 9 bases. After removal of 6 bases from V and 4 bases from J, the junction contained 8 bases not matched to a gene. Germline V gives CDR1 MNHNS, CDR2 SASEGT. There are 15 residues in the CDR3. The CDR3 sequence: CASSILAGRPDTQYF. The DNA for the CDR3 is TGTGCCAGCAGCATTCTAGCGGGACGGCCAGATACGCAGTATTTT.

This clonotype was seen ten or more times. CDR3 sequence reads: CASSLASGGDTQYF. CDR3 sequence (DNA): TGCGCCAGCAGCTTAGCTAGCGGGGGAGATACGCAGTATTTT. The chain uses TRBV5-1 and TRBJ2-3; 10 nucleotides agree with TRBD2. Germline V lookup: CDR1 SGHRS, CDR2 YFSETQ. This CDR3 contains 14 residues. Unmatched junction bases numbered 2, after V lost 2 bases and J lost 5 bases.

For this clonotype: Given a much more abundant clone one base away, this may be a read error. The chain employs TRBV18 and TRBJ2-1; TRBD2 is a possible D gene (5 bases). CDR1 is KGHSH, CDR2 LQKENI, per germline. This CDR3 region has 16 residues. CDR3 bases: TGTGCCAGCTCACCAGTCGGGAATCCCTCCTACAATAAGCAGTTCTTC. It codes for CASSPVGNPSYNKQFF.

CDR3 DNA sequence: TGTGCCAGCAGAAACCCGACAGGGGGCTACGAGCAGTACTTC. Translated, it gives CASRNPTGGYEQYF. The chain has TRBV27 and TRBJ2-7; TRBD1 matches at 9 bases. The V gene end was trimmed by 6 bases and the J gene end by 3 bases; junction bases not matched to a gene: 6. Germline-derived CDR1 and CDR2 are MNHEY and SMNVEV (reference sequence). The length of the CDR3 is 14 residues.

In this sample, this clonotype turned up a few times. This rearrangement joins TRBV7-9 to TRBJ2-2, with D possibly being TRBD1 (5 bases). This CDR3 spans 17 amino acids. Trimming cost V 1 base and J 5 bases, with 17 bases left between them. The V gene's germline CDR1 is SEHNR and CDR2 FQNEAQ (reference sequence). The CDR3 nucleotides read TGTGCCAGCAGCTTAGTCGTCTCAAGGGGCGGTACCGGGGAGCTGTTTTTT. It codes for CASSLVVSRGGTGELFF.

This clonotype was detected many times. V usage is TRBV11-1 and J usage is TRBJ2-1, with 7 bases identical to TRBD2. The CDR3 is 15 residues long. CDR1 is SGHAT, CDR2 FQDESV, per germline (reference sequence). The junction had 9 bases not matched to a gene; V was cut back by 3 bases and J by 7 bases. The DNA of the CDR3 is TGTGCCAGCAGCTTTCGAGCGGGAAGAGGGAATGAGCAGTTCTTC. This translates into CASSFRAGRGNEQFF.

This clonotype was seen repeatedly, ten times or more. The chain links TRBV28 to TRBJ2-7, with D possibly being TRBD1 or TRBD2 (5 bases each). The length of the CDR3 is 13 residues. V lost 5 bases to trimming and J lost 6 bases, with 14 bases between them. CDR1 is MDHEN, CDR2 SYDVKM, per germline. The CDR3 protein is CASSTPGQPEQYF. As DNA, the CDR3 is TGTGCCAGCAGTACACCGGGGCAACCCGAGCAGTACTTC.

V is TRBV4-1 and J is TRBJ2-3; D is unclear. The CDR3 is made up of 14 amino acids. Trimming shortened V by 0 bases and J by 6 bases, and 10 bases separated the two germline ends. The germline V gene has CDR1 MGHRA and CDR2 YSYEKL. CDR3 sequence: CASSQESPEDTQYF. Here the CDR3 DNA reads TGCGCCAGCAGCCAAGAGAGTCCTGAGGATACGCAGTATTTT.

This clonotype was counted many times. This sequence joins TRBV7-2 and TRBJ2-7; the D is unclear. The CDR3 consists of 13 residues. From germline, CDR1 is SGHTA and CDR2 FQGNSA. Trimming removed 3 bases at V and 2 bases at J, with 8 bases between. The CDR3 DNA sequence: TGTGCCAGCAGCTTCGGCGCCGCCTACGAGCAGTACTTC. It is translated as CASSFGAAYEQYF. Together with reference TRBV7-2 and TRBJ2-7, the CDR3 gives the full variable domain: GAGVSQSPSNKVTEKGKDVELRCDPISGHTALYWYRQSLGQGLEFLIYFQGNSAPDKSGLPSDRFSAERTGGSVSTLTIQRTQQEDSAVYLCASSFGAAYEQYFGPGTRLTVT.

This clonotype was counted ten times or more. J is TRBJ1-6 and V is TRBV4-1, with D hard to call. V was trimmed by 2 bases and J by 8 bases, leaving 13 bases between them. Germline V lookup: CDR1 MGHRA, CDR2 YSYEKL. The CDR3 has 15 amino acids. CDR3 sequence reads: CASSQNSGTDSPLHF. CDR3 coding DNA: TGCGCCAGCAGCCAAAATTCTGGAACGGATTCACCCCTCCACTTT.

This clonotype occurred a few times. This rearrangement joins TRBV3-1 to TRBJ1-5; unclear D gene. Germline V gene data show CDR1 as LGHDT and CDR2 as YNNKEL (reference sequence). Trimming took 4 bases from V and 0 from J, leaving 16 bases between them. The CDR3 spans 17 residues. DNA of the CDR3: TGTGCCAGCAGCCCCGGGTTTTCCTCTTATAGCAATCAGCCCCAGCATTTT. Residues: CASSPGFSSYSNQPQHF.

Here the CDR3 reads CAWTGVNYADTQYF. CDR3 in DNA: TGTGCCTGGACAGGGGTTAATTATGCTGATACGCAGTATTTT. The chain recombines TRBV30 with TRBJ2-3, with D possibly matching TRBD1 (6 bases). The CDR3 runs to 14 residues. V lost 4 bases and J lost 6, with 17 bases in between. The germline V gene has CDR1 GTSNPN and CDR2 SVGIG (reference sequence).

This clonotype was detected ten times or more. This chain connects TRBV18 to TRBJ1-2; D is perhaps TRBD1 (5 bases). This CDR3 region has 11 residues. Trimming stripped 5 bases from V and 6 bases from J, with 7 bases between. Germline values: CDR1 KGHSH, CDR2 LQKENI. The CDR3 bases are TGTGCCAGCTCAGCCAGGGATGGCTACACCTTC. Residues: CASSARDGYTF.

This clonotype was counted a few times. The chain has TRBV7-9 and TRBJ1-6; D possibly corresponds to TRBD1 (5 bases). The germline V gene has CDR1 SEHNR and CDR2 FQNEAQ (reference sequence). Trimming cost V 5 bases and J 13 bases, with 21 bases left between them. The CDR3 loop spans 15 amino acids. The CDR3 DNA reads as TGTGCCAGCAGCACGACCGGGACCGCGGAAGCGCCCCTCCACTTT. This encodes CASSTTGTAEAPLHF. Full variable domain (rest looked up from reference TRBV7-9 and TRBJ1-6): DTGVSQNPRHKITKRGQNVTFRCDPISEHNRLYWYRQTLGQGPEFLTYFQNEAQLEKSRLLSDRFSAERPKGSFSTLEIQRTEQGDSAMYLCASSTTGTAEAPLHFGNGTRLTVT.

This clonotype appeared many times. The V call is TRBV5-1, the J call TRBJ2-1; 11 bases are shared with TRBD2. This CDR3 contains 16 residues. Germline V gene data show CDR1 as SGHRS and CDR2 as YFSETQ. J was trimmed by 2 bases and V by 4 bases; bases with no gene match: 5. This CDR3 reads CASSPTSGNPYNEQFF. Here the CDR3 DNA reads TGCGCCAGCAGCCCGACTAGCGGGAACCCCTACAATGAGCAGTTCTTC.

This clonotype was seen a handful of times. The chain recombines TRBV19 with TRBJ1-4; no clear D. Deletions cut 7 bases from V and 5 bases from J, with 11 bases between. The CDR3 is 13 residues long. The germline V gene encodes CDR1 LNHDA and CDR2 SQIVND (reference sequence). CDR3 in DNA: TGTGCCAGTACCGACACTCAAAATGAAAAACTGTTTTTT. Protein product: CASTDTQNEKLFF.

The rearrangement joins TRBV20-1 to TRBJ2-1; D is tentatively TRBD1 or TRBD2 (5 bases each). V lost 6 bases to trimming and J lost 6 bases, with 15 bases between them. Germline V gene data show CDR1 as DFQATT and CDR2 as SNEGSKA (reference sequence). The CDR3 length is 13 residues. Written as DNA, the CDR3 is TGCAGTGCGGGGGAGCAGTCCCTCAATGAGCAGTTCTTC. Translating gives CSAGEQSLNEQFF.

The chain employs TRBV18 and TRBJ2-1, with 12 bases fitting TRBD2. V shed 5 bases and J 6 bases; nucleotides not matched to a gene: 8. This CDR3 is built from 16 residues. The germline V gene encodes CDR1 KGHSH and CDR2 LQKENI. The CDR3: CASSIVLTSGSNEQFF. CDR3 DNA sequence: TGTGCCAGCTCAATTGTGTTGACTAGCGGGAGCAATGAGCAGTTCTTC. The variable domain in full, with the rest retrieved from reference TRBV18 and TRBJ2-1, is NAGVMQNPRHLVRRRGQEARLRCSPMKGHSHVYWYRQLPEEGLKFMVYLQKENIIDESGMPKERFSAEFPKEGPSILRIQQVVRGDSAAYFCASSIVLTSGSNEQFFGPGTRLTVL.

This clonotype was recorded a few times. This may be a read error: a much more frequent sequence differs by one nucleotide. CDR3 region: CASSYGGITEAFF. The DNA of the CDR3 is TGTGCCAGCAGTTACGGGGGGATCACTGAAGCTTTCTTT. The V and J genes are TRBV6-6 and TRBJ1-1; maybe TRBD1 (5 bases). Trimming pared 2 bases from V and 4 bases from J, leaving 8 bases between. The CDR3 is made up of 13 amino acids. Germline CDR1 and CDR2: MNHNY and SVGAGI (reference sequence).

As concerns this clonotype: This sequence may be a read error, since a much larger clone differs from it by one base. This chain links TRBV7-3 with TRBJ1-2, with D uncertain. Per the germline V gene, CDR1 is SGHTA and CDR2 is FQGTGA. Trimming removed 6 bases from V and 4 bases from J, with 18 bases in between. The CDR3 covers 15 residues. CDR3 residues: CASSITPDVPYGYTF. CDR3 coding DNA: TGTGCCAGCAGTATTACCCCGGATGTCCCCTATGGCTACACCTTC. Full variable domain (outside the CDR3, taken from reference TRBV7-3 and TRBJ1-2): GAGVSQTPSNKVTEKGKYVELRCDPISGHTALYWYRQSLGQGPEFLIYFQGTGAADDSGLPNDRFFAVRPEGSVSTLKIQRTERGDSAVYLCASSITPDVPYGYTFGSGTRLTVV.

The gene calls are TRBV28 and TRBJ1-2; D is unresolved. The V and J ends lost 4 bases and 9 bases respectively, with 15 bases between them. The germline gives CDR1 MDHEN, CDR2 SYDVKM. The CDR3 extends over 13 amino acids. The CDR3 sequence is CASSSHHGESYTF. The CDR3 DNA reads TGTGCCAGCAGTTCCCATCATGGGGAGAGCTACACCTTC.

This clonotype was seen many times. The chain couples TRBV18 to TRBJ2-3, with D uncertain. CDR3 size: 15 residues. Trimming shortened V by 4 bases and J by 4 bases, and 15 bases separated the two germline ends. CDR1 is KGHSH, CDR2 LQKENI, per germline. Here the CDR3 reads CASSRSPGQADTQYF. As DNA, the CDR3 is TGTGCCAGCTCACGGTCCCCGGGCCAAGCAGATACGCAGTATTTT.